This T cell receptor (beta chain) was recovered during a study of blood T cells in healthy people across ages. Turning to this clonotype: The antigen remains unidentified.

Per sample, at least 5 micrograms of total RNA were extracted. This CDR3 has 16 amino acids. With 0 bases removed from V and 4 bases from J, the gap between germline ends came to 15 bases. Germline V gene lookup returns CDR1 LGHDT and CDR2 YNNKEL (reference sequence). For the second PCR, which ran for about 6 to 11 cycles, a sample-barcoded 5' primer and a J-beta primer mix were used. Every cDNA was tagged by a template-switch adaptor with 12 random nucleotides. TCRdb fed the 5' RACE reads into MiXCR, producing one record per CDR3 protein. The data contain 780,000 or so distinct CDR3 sequences, roughly three fifths of them seen just once; the ten biggest clones take up about 26%. Study-wide results and limits: Leaving the PBMCs unsorted stopped any conclusive comparison of naive versus antigen-experienced cells. A strong correlation was seen between TCR beta diversity and naive T cell percentage.

The V call is TRBV3-1, the J call TRBJ2-5; the D is unclear. Source material: blood. This receptor was identified in a man aged 40-49 years in good health. The CDR3 here is CASSQDGSGMGETQYF. CDR3 in DNA: TGTGCCAGCAGCCAAGATGGGTCAGGCATGGGAGAGACCCAGTACTTC.